The rows below give T cell receptor beta chains drawn from one sample of a study of a mutant IDH1 vaccine in newly diagnosed glioma. These TCRs are of unknown antigen specificity. Profiled with immunoSEQ multiplex PCR; TCRdb holds only in-frame clones, not every one. The table lists around 60,000 clones, 84% of them singletons, with about 9.4% in the top ten. Sequencing was performed on PBMCs, taken from a glioma patient whose treatment included an IDH1 peptide vaccine. These TCRs come from a woman between 50 and 59 years old with glioma. The conserved cysteine and the conserved F or W are not part of the CDR3 here. D genes are given only for firm matches.

len | d_gene | j_gene | v_gene | CDR3aa
12 | - | TRBJ1-1 | TRBV4-1 | ASSQEVRGTEAF
13 | TRBD1 | TRBJ1-2 | TRBV4-3 | ASSLAPGQAAGYT
12 | TRBD1 | TRBJ2-7 | TRBV27 | ASSLGQPSYEQY
13 | - | TRBJ2-7 | TRBV23-1 | ASSPRDRDFGEQY
12 | - | TRBJ2-7 | TRBV9 | ASSYNAGAYEQY
13 | TRBD2 | TRBJ2-1 | TRBV5-1 | ASSPGTSGSLEQF
12 | TRBD1 | TRBJ2-7 | TRBV9 | ASSVSDTGDEQY
12 | - | TRBJ1-1 | TRBV7-9 | ASSFENSNTEAF
13 | TRBD1 | TRBJ1-3 | TRBV6-5 | ASSRGTDSGNTIY
12 | - | TRBJ2-7 | TRBV5-4 | ASSPDRSLYEQY
10 | - | TRBJ2-5 | TRBV29-1 | SVGDGQETQY
12 | - | TRBJ2-7 | TRBV6-1 | ASSEGQGFDEQY
13 | - | TRBJ2-3 | TRBV6-5 | ASSFHLRSTDTQY
11 | - | TRBJ2-3 | TRBV7-8 | ASSPRSGDTQY
13 | - | TRBJ1-2 | TRBV6-5 | ASSTGFYGDYGYT
13 | TRBD2 | TRBJ2-1 | TRBV18 | ASSPTSGGANEQF
11 | - | TRBJ1-1 | TRBV6-5 | ASRRGGNTEAF
12 | - | TRBJ1-2 | TRBV11-3 | ASSLGVGNYGYT
15 | TRBD2 | TRBJ2-1 | TRBV5-1 | ASSLGWRGGVYNEQF
13 | TRBD2 | TRBJ2-3 | TRBV6-1 | ASSASSGDTDTQY
11 | - | TRBJ2-3 | TRBV11-2 | ASSPSSTDTQY
11 | TRBD1 | TRBJ1-2 | TRBV7-2 | ASSLDRGYGYT
13 | - | TRBJ2-2 | TRBV27 | ASRSKRVNTGELF
11 | - | TRBJ1-2 | TRBV29-1 | SVEVGSAFGYT
10 | - | TRBJ2-3 | TRBV7-2 | ASSPSRDTQY
13 | - | TRBJ2-2 | TRBV6-5 | ASRIGTKGPGELF
13 | - | TRBJ2-6 | TRBV15 | ATSSKVGGANVLT
13 | - | TRBJ2-2 | TRBV9 | ASSLRRDVPGELF
14 | - | TRBJ1-4 | TRBV5-6 | ASSEDHGRINEKLF
13 | - | TRBJ1-5 | TRBV27 | ASRPGRGGFQPQH
15 | - | TRBJ1-3 | TRBV4-1 | ASSPSPGRISGNTIY
14 | TRBD1 | TRBJ2-5 | TRBV5-4 | ASSFLQGNRQETQY
13 | TRBD1 | TRBJ1-2 | TRBV2 | ASRAGTGGFYGYT
9 | - | TRBJ2-1 | TRBV20-1 | SARRDNEQF
12 | TRBD1 | TRBJ2-3 | TRBV11-2 | ASSLGQGADTQY
13 | - | TRBJ2-7 | TRBV6-6 | ASSYSPVSSYEQY
10 | - | TRBJ1-1 | TRBV30 | ALERVNTEAF
11 | - | TRBJ1-2 | TRBV7-2 | ASSSDSAYGYT